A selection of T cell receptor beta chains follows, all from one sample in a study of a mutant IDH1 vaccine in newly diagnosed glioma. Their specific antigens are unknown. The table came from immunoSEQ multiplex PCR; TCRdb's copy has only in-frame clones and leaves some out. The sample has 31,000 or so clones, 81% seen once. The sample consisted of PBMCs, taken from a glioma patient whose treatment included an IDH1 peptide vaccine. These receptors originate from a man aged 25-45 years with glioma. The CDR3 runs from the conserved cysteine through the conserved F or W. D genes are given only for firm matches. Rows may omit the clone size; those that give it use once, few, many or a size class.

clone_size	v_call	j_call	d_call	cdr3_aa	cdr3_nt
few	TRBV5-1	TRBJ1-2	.	CASSLVEGNYGYTF	TGCGCCAGCAGCTTGGTGGAGGGGAACTATGGCTACACCTTC
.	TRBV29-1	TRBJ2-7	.	CSVEGTGNSYEQYF	TGCAGCGTTGAAGGTACAGGGAACTCCTACGAGCAGTACTTC
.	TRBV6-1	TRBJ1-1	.	CASTPGGTEAFF	TGTGCCAGCACCCCTGGCGGCACTGAAGCTTTCTTT
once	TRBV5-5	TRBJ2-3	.	CASSSTRFPPHTQYF	TGTGCCAGCAGCTCGACTAGATTCCCCCCCCATACGCAGTATTTT
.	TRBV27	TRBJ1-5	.	CASSLGGGQPQHF	TGTGCCAGCAGTTTAGGGGGAGGGCAGCCCCAGCATTTT
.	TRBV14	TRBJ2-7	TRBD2	CASSPKEGLAGEYEQYF	TGTGCCAGCAGCCCCAAGGAGGGACTAGCGGGAGAGTACGAGCAGTACTTC
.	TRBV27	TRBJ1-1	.	CASSLFPASTEAFF	TGTGCCAGCAGTTTATTCCCGGCGAGCACTGAAGCTTTCTTT
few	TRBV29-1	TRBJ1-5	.	CSVREGNQPQHF	TGCAGCGTTAGGGAGGGGAATCAGCCCCAGCATTTT
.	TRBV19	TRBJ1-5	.	CASSIVGLPQHF	TGTGCCAGTAGTATAGTTGGCCTGCCCCAGCATTTT
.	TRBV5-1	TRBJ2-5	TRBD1	CASSLGQGTKTQYF	TGCGCCAGCAGCTTGGGACAGGGGACCAAGACCCAGTACTTC
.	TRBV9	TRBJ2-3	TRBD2	CASSPFGLAGGADTQYF	TGTGCCAGCAGTCCTTTTGGACTAGCGGGAGGCGCAGATACGCAGTATTTT
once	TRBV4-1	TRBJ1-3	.	CASSKDSYSGNTIYF	TGCGCCAGCAGCAAGGACAGCTACTCTGGAAACACCATATATTTT
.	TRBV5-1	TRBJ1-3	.	CASSLGQTRPGNTIYF	TGCGCCAGCAGCTTGGGACAGACTAGGCCTGGAAACACCATATATTTT
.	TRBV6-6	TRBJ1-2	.	CASSWSLERGYTF	TGTGCCAGCAGTTGGTCTTTGGAACGTGGCTACACCTTC
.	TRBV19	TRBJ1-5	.	CASTPVSSNQPQHF	TGTGCCAGTACCCCAGTGAGCAGCAATCAGCCCCAGCATTTT